This paragraph covers one T cell receptor beta chain sequence. As yet, its antigen is unknown. TCRdb keeps only in-frame clones here, not all; method: immunoSEQ multiplex PCR. The top ten hold 3% to 4% of the sample, which has about 150,000 clones, about 89% seen once. V shed 3 bases, J shed 1 base, and the junction held 2 bases outside the gene matches. The CDR3 extends over 14 amino acids. Germline V gene data show CDR1 as SGHRS and CDR2 as YFSETQ. This sample was included in a study of T cell responses to AZD1222 COVID-19 vaccine. Whole-study findings and limits: As reported, nearly half of all spike-specific TCRs target variant regions that are unmutated. Mapped onto spike, vaccine-associated CD4 TCRs spanned it and were dominant at 160-218 and 743-854.

This sample comprised peripheral blood, obtained 28 days after the second AZD1222 dose. The TCR comes from an adult who received the AZD1222 COVID-19 vaccine. The chain uses TRBV5-1 and TRBJ1-1; 8 positions match TRBD1. The CDR3 region is CASSSGGQNTEAFF. The CDR3 DNA sequence: TGCGCCAGCAGCTCAGGGGGCCAGAACACTGAAGCTTTCTTT.